This TCR beta chain appears in the sequencing data of a study of blood T cell repertoires in COVID-19. For the study at large: Whether acute or convalescent, the COVID-19 samples came from the United States, Italy and Spain. In each case, the material was cDNA or gDNA derived from T cells, B-cell-depleted T cells, or PBMCs.

CDR1 is KGHSH and CDR2 is LQKENI in the germline V gene. Trimming removed 3 bases at V and 4 bases at J, with 6 bases between. The CDR3 length is 12 residues. Those who participated ranged in age from roughly 18 to 89 years and resided in roughly 26 US areas. During the 2 weeks before they entered the study, exposed participants had met someone with a PCR-confirmed or clinician-diagnosed COVID-19 case. Measured with immunoSEQ multiplex PCR; TCRdb has only the in-frame clones, and not every one. Among 200,000 to 250,000 clones listed, about 83% were seen once. The sample was PBMCs or T cells enriched from blood (not recorded which). V gene TRBV18 combines with J gene TRBJ1-2; the D is unclear. The clonotype originates from a woman aged 45-59 years who had been exposed to COVID-19. CDR3 region: CASSPEPYGYTF. In nucleotides, the CDR3 is TGTGCCAGCTCACCGGAGCCCTATGGCTACACCTTC.